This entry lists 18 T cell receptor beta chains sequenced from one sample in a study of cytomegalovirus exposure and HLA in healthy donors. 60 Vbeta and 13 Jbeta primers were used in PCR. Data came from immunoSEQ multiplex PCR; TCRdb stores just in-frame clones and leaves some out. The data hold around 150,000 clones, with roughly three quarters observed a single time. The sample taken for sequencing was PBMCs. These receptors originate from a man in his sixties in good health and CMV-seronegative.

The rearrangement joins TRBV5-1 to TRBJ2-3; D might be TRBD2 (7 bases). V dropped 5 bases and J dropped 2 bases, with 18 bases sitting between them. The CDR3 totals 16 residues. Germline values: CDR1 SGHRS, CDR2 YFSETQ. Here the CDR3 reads CASRSGGGGYTDTQYF. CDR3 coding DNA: TGCGCCAGCAGGAGTGGGGGCGGGGGTTACACAGATACGCAGTATTTT. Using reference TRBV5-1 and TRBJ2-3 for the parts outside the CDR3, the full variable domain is KAGVTQTPRYLIKTRGQQVTLSCSPISGHRSVSWYQQTPGQGLQFLFEYFSETQRNKGNFPGRFSGRQFSNSRSEMNVSTLELGDSALYLCASRSGGGGYTDTQYFGPGTRLTVL.

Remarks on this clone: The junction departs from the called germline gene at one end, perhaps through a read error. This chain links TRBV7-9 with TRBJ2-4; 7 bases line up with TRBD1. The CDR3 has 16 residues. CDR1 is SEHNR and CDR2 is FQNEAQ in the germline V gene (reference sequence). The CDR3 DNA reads TGTTCCAGCAGCCCGGAATCCGGGACAGCTAAAAACATTCAGTACTTC. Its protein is CSSSPESGTAKNIQYF.

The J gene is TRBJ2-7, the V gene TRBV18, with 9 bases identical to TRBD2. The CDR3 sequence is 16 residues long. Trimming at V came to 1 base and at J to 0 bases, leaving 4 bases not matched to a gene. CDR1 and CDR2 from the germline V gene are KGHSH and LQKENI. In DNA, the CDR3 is TGTGCCAGCTCACCACTCGCTAGCGGGACCTCCTACGAGCAGTACTTC. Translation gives CASSPLASGTSYEQYF.

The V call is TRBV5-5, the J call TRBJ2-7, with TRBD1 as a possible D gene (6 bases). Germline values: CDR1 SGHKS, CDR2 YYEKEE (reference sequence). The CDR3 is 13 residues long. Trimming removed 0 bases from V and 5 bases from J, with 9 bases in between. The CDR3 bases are TGTGCCAGCAGCTTGGTTCAGGGGAACGAGCAGTACTTC. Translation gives CASSLVQGNEQYF.

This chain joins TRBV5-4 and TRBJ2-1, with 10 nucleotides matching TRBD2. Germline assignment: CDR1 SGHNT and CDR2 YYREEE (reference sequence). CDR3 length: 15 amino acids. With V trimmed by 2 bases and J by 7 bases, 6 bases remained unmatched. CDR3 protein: CASSFKREGQNEQFF. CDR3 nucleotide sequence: TGTGCCAGCAGCTTCAAGCGGGAGGGCCAGAATGAGCAGTTCTTC.

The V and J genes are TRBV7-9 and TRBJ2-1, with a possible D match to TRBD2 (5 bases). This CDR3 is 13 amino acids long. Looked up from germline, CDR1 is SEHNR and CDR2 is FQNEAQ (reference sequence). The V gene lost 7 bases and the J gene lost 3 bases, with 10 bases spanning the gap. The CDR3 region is CASNEGIYNEQFF. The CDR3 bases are TGTGCCAGCAACGAGGGCATCTACAATGAGCAGTTCTTC.

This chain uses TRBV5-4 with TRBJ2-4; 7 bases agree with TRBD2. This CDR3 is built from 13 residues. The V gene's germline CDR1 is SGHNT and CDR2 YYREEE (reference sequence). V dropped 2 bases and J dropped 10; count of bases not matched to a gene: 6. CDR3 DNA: TGTGCCAGCAGCTTTTGGGGGACTACGATTCAGTACTTC. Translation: CASSFWGTTIQYF. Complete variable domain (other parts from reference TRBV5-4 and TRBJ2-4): ETGVTQSPTHLIKTRGQQVTLRCSSQSGHNTVSWYQQALGQGPQFIFQYYREEENGRGNFPPRFSGLQFPNYSSELNVNALELDDSALYLCASSFWGTTIQYFGAGTRLSVL.

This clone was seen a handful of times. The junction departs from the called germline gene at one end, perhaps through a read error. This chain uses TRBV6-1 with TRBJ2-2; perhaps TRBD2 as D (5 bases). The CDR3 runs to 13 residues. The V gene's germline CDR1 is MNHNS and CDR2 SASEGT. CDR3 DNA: TGTGCCAGCAGTGAAACGACGGAACTTCCGAGGGTTTTT. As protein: CASSETTELPRVF.

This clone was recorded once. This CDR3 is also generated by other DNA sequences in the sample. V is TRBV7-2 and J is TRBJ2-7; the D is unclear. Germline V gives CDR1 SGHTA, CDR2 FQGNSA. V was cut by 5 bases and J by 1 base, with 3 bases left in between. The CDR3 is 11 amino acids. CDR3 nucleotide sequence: TGTGCCAGCAGCCCGTCCTACGAGCAGTACTTC. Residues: CASSPSYEQYF.

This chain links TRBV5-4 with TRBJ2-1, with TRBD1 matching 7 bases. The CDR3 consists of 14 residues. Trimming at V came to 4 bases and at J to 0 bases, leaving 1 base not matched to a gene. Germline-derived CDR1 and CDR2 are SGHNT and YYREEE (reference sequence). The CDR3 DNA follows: TGTGCCAGCAGCAAGGGGGCCTCCTACAATGAGCAGTTCTTC. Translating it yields CASSKGASYNEQFF.

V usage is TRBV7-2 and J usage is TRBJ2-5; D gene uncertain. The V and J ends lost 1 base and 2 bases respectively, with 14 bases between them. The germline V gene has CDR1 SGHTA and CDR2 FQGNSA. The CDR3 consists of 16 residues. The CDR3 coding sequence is TGTGCCAGCAGCTTAGGCCCCCGCGGAGCACAAGAGACCCAGTACTTC. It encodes CASSLGPRGAQETQYF.

The CDR3 spells CASSFVAGATGELFF. CDR3 DNA: TGTGCCAGCAGCTTTGTAGCGGGAGCGACCGGGGAGCTGTTTTTT. The chain uses TRBV7-2 and TRBJ2-2, with 9 bases matching TRBD2. V shed 3 bases, J shed 5 bases, and the junction held 4 bases outside the gene matches. Germline CDR1 is SGHTA and CDR2 is FQGNSA. The CDR3 has 15 residues.

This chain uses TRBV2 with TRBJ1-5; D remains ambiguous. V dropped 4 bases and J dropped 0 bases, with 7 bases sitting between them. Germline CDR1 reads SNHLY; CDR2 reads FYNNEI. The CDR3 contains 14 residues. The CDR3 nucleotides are TGTGCCAGCAGTGTTTTTCTTAGCAATCAGCCCCAGCATTTT. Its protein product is CASSVFLSNQPQHF.

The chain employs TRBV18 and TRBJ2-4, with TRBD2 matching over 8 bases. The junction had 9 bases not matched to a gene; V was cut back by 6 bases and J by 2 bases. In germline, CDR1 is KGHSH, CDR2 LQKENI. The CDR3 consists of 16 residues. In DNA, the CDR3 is TGTGCCAGCTCCCCTCCGGGGGGGGGACCCAAAAACATTCAGTACTTC. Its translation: CASSPPGGGPKNIQYF.

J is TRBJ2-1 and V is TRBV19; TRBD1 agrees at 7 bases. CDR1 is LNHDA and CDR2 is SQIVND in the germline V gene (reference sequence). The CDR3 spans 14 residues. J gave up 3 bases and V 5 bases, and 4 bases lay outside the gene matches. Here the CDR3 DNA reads TGTGCCAGTAGTCTGACAGGGCTCTACAATGAGCAGTTCTTC. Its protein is CASSLTGLYNEQFF. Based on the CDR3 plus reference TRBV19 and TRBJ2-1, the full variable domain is DGGITQSPKYLFRKEGQNVTLSCEQNLNHDAMYWYRQDPGQGLRLIYYSQIVNDFQKGDIAEGYSVSREKKESFPLTVTSAQKNPTAFYLCASSLTGLYNEQFFGPGTRLTVL.

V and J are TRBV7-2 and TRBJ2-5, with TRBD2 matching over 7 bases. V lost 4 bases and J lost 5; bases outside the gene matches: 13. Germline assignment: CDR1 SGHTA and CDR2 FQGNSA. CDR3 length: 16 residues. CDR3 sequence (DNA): TGTGCCAGCAGCTCAGGGACGGGGGGAGGTGGGGAGACCCAGTACTTC. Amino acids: CASSSGTGGGGETQYF. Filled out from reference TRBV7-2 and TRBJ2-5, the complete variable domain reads GAGVSQSPSNKVTEKGKDVELRCDPISGHTALYWYRQSLGQGLEFLIYFQGNSAPDKSGLPSDRFSAERTGGSVSTLTIQRTQQEDSAVYLCASSSGTGGGGETQYFGPGTRLLVL.

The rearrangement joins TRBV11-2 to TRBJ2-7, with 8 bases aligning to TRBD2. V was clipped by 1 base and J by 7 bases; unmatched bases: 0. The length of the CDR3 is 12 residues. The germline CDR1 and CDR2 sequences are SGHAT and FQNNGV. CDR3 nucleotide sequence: TGTGCCAGCAGCTTAGTAGCGGGGGAGCAGTACTTC. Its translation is CASSLVAGEQYF.

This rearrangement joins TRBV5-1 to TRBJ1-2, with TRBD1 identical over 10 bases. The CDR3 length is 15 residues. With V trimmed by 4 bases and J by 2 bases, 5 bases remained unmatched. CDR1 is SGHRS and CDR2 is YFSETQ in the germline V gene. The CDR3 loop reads CASSPTDRGNYGYTF. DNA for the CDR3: TGCGCCAGCAGCCCTACGGACAGGGGGAACTATGGCTACACCTTC.